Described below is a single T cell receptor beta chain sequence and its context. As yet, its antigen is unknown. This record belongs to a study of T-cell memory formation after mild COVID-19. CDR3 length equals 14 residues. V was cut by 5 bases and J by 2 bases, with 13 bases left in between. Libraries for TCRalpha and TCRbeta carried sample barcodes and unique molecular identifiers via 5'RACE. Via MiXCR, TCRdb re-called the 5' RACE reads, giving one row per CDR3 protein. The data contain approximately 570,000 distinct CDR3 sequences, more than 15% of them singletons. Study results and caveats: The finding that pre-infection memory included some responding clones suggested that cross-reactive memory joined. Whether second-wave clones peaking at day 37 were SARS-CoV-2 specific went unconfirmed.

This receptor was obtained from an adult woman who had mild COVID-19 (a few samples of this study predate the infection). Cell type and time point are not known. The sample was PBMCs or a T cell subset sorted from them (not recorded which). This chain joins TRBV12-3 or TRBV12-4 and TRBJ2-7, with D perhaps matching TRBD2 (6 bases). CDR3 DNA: TGTGCCAGCAGTCAAGTGCCGGGGGCCTACGAGCAGTACTTC. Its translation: CASSQVPGAYEQYF.